A single sample gave rise to the 30 T cell receptor beta chains below, sequenced in a study of T cells after yellow fever vaccination. TCRdb reprocessed the 5' RACE reads with MiXCR, giving one entry per CDR3 protein. Of over 110,000 distinct CDR3 sequences in the sample, roughly 8% were seen once. Sequencing was performed on CD4+ T cells sorted from PBMCs, taken 5 days after the yellow fever booster vaccination. The source is a young man who received the YFV17D yellow fever vaccine.

In this sample, this clonotype turned up many times. V and J are TRBV19 and TRBJ1-1; 7 nucleotides agree with TRBD1. The CDR3 loop spans 14 amino acids. V lost 10 bases to trimming and J lost 4 bases; unmatched junction nucleotides: 12. CDR1 and CDR2 (germline): LNHDA, SQIVND (reference sequence). CDR3 sequence reads: CATITGAGATEAFF. As DNA, the CDR3 is TGTGCCACCATAACAGGGGCCGGAGCCACTGAAGCTTTCTTT.

This clonotype appeared a few times. With a much larger clone just one base away, this may be a read error. The genes are TRBV7-2 and TRBJ2-7; perhaps TRBD2 as D (5 bases). The germline V gene has CDR1 SGHTA and CDR2 FQGNSA. Trimming stripped 5 bases from V and 9 bases from J, with 11 bases between. The length of the CDR3 is 11 residues. The CDR3 loop reads CASSPHEGQYF. The CDR3 coding sequence is TGTGCCAGCAGCCCACATGAGGGGCAGTACTTC.

This clonotype was detected ten times or more. The chain is built from TRBV7-7 and TRBJ2-1; 13 nucleotides line up with TRBD2. Germline loops: CDR1 SSHAT, CDR2 FNYEAQ (reference sequence). V gave up 4 bases and J gave up 6 bases; unmatched junction bases: 3. CDR3 length: 15 amino acids. The CDR3 sequence: CASSSGLAGPNEQFF. The CDR3 DNA is TGTGCCAGCAGCTCGGGACTAGCGGGACCCAATGAGCAGTTCTTC.

This clonotype was recorded many times. V usage is TRBV12-3 or TRBV12-4 and J usage is TRBJ2-2; D remains unclear. The ends were cut back, 6 bases at V and 4 bases at J, with 12 bases in the middle. This CDR3 contains 14 residues. The CDR3 region is CASSLPGITGELFF. The DNA for the CDR3 is TGTGCCAGCAGCCTCCCCGGAATCACCGGGGAGCTGTTTTTT.

With regard to this clonotype: This may be a read error: a much more frequent sequence differs by one nucleotide. The gene calls are TRBV20-1 and TRBJ2-7; D is possibly TRBD1 or TRBD2 (5 bases each). Trimming stripped 5 bases from V and 3 bases from J, with 14 bases between. Germline V lookup: CDR1 DFQATT, CDR2 SNEGSKA (reference sequence). There are 13 residues in the CDR3. The CDR3: CSAVHGTLYEQYF. Here the CDR3 DNA reads TGCAGTGCTGTACACGGGACCCTCTACGAGCAGTACTTC.

The chain links TRBV14 to TRBJ2-5; possibly TRBD2 for D (5 bases). The CDR3 runs to 13 residues. Germline CDR1 and CDR2: SGHDN and FVKESK. V gave up 4 bases and J gave up 5 bases, with 11 bases separating them. The CDR3 protein is CASSPRRRETQYF. The CDR3 coding sequence is TGTGCCAGCAGCCCCCGCCGGAGGGAGACCCAGTACTTC.

This clonotype occurred many times. This sequence joins TRBV29-1 and TRBJ2-1, with D perhaps given as TRBD1 or TRBD2 (6 bases each). Between the trimmed V and J ends, which lost 2 bases and 7 bases, there was a span of 24 bases. The CDR3 is 17 residues long. The germline gives CDR1 SQVTM, CDR2 ANQGSEA. The DNA for the CDR3 is TGCAGCGTTGAACCGCGGAGGGGGGAGCGGGTCACGAATGAGCAGTTCTTC. It specifies CSVEPRRGERVTNEQFF.

This clonotype was observed many times. The chain carries TRBV20-1 and TRBJ2-1, with a tentative D call TRBD2 (7 bases). The CDR3 has 14 residues. Germline V CDR1 and CDR2: DFQATT, SNEGSKA (reference sequence). The CDR3 sequence: CRMDRGGGYNEQFF. In nucleotides, the CDR3 is TGCAGGATGGACCGCGGGGGCGGGTACAATGAGCAGTTCTTC.

In its sample, this clonotype was seen many times. This chain connects TRBV3-1 to TRBJ1-1, with a possible D match to TRBD1 (5 bases). The germline CDR1 and CDR2 sequences are LGHDT and YNNKEL (reference sequence). The ends were cut back, 4 bases at V and 7 bases at J, with 22 bases in the middle. The CDR3 totals 16 residues. The CDR3 loop is CASSPFLGQGGFEAFF. In nucleotides, the CDR3 is TGTGCCAGCAGCCCCTTTTTGGGGCAGGGAGGTTTTGAAGCTTTCTTT.

This clonotype was counted at least ten times. The chain combines TRBV6-1 with TRBJ2-3, with 9 bases lining up with TRBD1. There are 14 residues in the CDR3. Germline V gene lookup returns CDR1 MNHNS and CDR2 SASEGT. The ends lost 7 bases at V and 3 bases at J; junction bases unmatched: 5. CDR3 bases: TGTGCCAGCAACCAACAGGGGGCAACAGATACGCAGTATTTT. Protein sequence: CASNQQGATDTQYF.

This clonotype occurred many times. This chain connects TRBV10-3 to TRBJ2-3, with D unresolved. The germline CDR1 and CDR2 sequences are ENHRY and SYGVKD. This CDR3 comprises 17 residues. V lost 10 bases to trimming and J lost 4 bases, with 27 bases between them. The chain's CDR3 is CATRLGIRVRNADTQYF. CDR3 DNA sequence: TGTGCCACCCGACTGGGTATAAGGGTTAGAAACGCAGATACGCAGTATTTT.

The V gene is TRBV28, the J gene TRBJ2-7; the D gene is possibly TRBD2 (7 bases). This CDR3 contains 13 residues. Germline V CDR1 and CDR2: MDHEN, SYDVKM. The ends were cut back, 4 bases at V and 4 bases at J, with 11 bases in the middle. CDR3 in DNA: TGTGCCAGCAGTTGGAGGGGGGGATACGAGCAGTACTTC. This translates into CASSWRGGYEQYF.

A few counts support this clonotype. The genes are TRBV5-4 and TRBJ2-1; 11 nucleotides match TRBD2. The CDR3 covers 15 residues. Germline V gene data show CDR1 as SGHNT and CDR2 as YYREEE (reference sequence). V was clipped by 3 bases and J by 9 bases; unmatched bases: 8. The CDR3: CASSSIQGLAAEQFF. The CDR3 region has the DNA TGTGCCAGCAGCTCGATCCAGGGACTAGCGGCTGAGCAGTTCTTC.

This clonotype appeared many times. The V call is TRBV3-1, the J call TRBJ2-1, with 11 positions matching TRBD2. In germline, CDR1 is LGHDT, CDR2 YNNKEL (reference sequence). The CDR3 consists of 18 residues. V gave up 1 base and J gave up 3 bases; unmatched junction bases: 8. The CDR3 DNA reads as TGTGCCAGCAGCCAAGTCCCTGGGACTAGCGGATACTACAATGAGCAGTTCTTC. It encodes CASSQVPGTSGYYNEQFF.

This clonotype was found many times. The rearrangement uses TRBV7-2 and TRBJ2-1; D tentatively reads TRBD1 or TRBD2 (5 bases each). Trimming removed 1 base from V and 9 bases from J, with 19 bases in between. The CDR3 contains 16 residues. The germline CDR1 and CDR2 sequences are SGHTA and FQGNSA. This chain's CDR3 is CASSLVTLLGVAEQFF. In nucleotides, the CDR3 is TGTGCCAGCAGCTTAGTTACCCTTTTGGGGGTTGCTGAGCAGTTCTTC.

This clonotype appeared many times. The chain uses TRBV7-9 and TRBJ2-7, with 9 bases identical to TRBD2. Germline CDR1 SEHNR, CDR2 FQNEAQ (reference sequence). V shed 0 bases, J shed 7 bases, and the junction held 7 bases outside the gene matches. The CDR3 covers 15 residues. The CDR3 loop reads CASSLARGRVGEQYF. The CDR3 bases are TGTGCCAGCAGCTTAGCTCGCGGGAGGGTTGGTGAGCAGTACTTC.

This clonotype was seen repeatedly, ten times or more. The V call is TRBV19, the J call TRBJ2-2; D gene uncertain. Germline V gene sequence: CDR1 LNHDA, CDR2 SQIVND (reference sequence). The ends were cut back, 4 bases at V and 6 bases at J, with 6 bases in the middle. The CDR3 spans 12 residues. CDR3 protein: CASSKFSGELFF. Written as DNA, the CDR3 is TGTGCCAGTAGTAAATTTTCCGGGGAGCTGTTTTTT.

This clonotype turned up a few times. CDR3 sequence (DNA): TGTGCCAGCAGCCAACCCCTACTAGCGACCTCCTACAATGAGCAGTTCTTC. This encodes CASSQPLLATSYNEQFF. J is TRBJ2-1 and V is TRBV7-8; 7 nucleotides match TRBD2. The junction had 10 bases not matched to a gene; V was cut back by 5 bases and J by 0 bases. CDR3 length equals 17 residues. Germline CDR1 and CDR2: SGHVS and FQNEAQ. Looking up the rest from reference TRBV7-8 and TRBJ2-1 gives the full variable domain: GAGVSQSPRYKVAKRGQDVALRCDPISGHVSLFWYQQALGQGPEFLTYFQNEAQLDKSGLPSDRFFAERPEGSVSTLKIQRTQQEDSAVYLCASSQPLLATSYNEQFFGPGTRLTVL.

This clonotype showed up many times. J is TRBJ2-1 and V is TRBV25-1; tentative D call: TRBD2 (6 bases). V dropped 9 bases and J dropped 8 bases, with 20 bases sitting between them. The CDR3 runs to 14 residues. Germline lookup yields CDR1 MGHDK and CDR2 SYGVNS. As DNA, the CDR3 is TGTGCCAGTGGACCTCCGGGAGTAAGCTATGAGCAGTTCTTC. It is translated as CASGPPGVSYEQFF. Looking up the rest from reference TRBV25-1 and TRBJ2-1 gives the full variable domain: EADIYQTPRYLVIGTGKKITLECSQTMGHDKMYWYQQDPGMELHLIHYSYGVNSTEKGDLSSESTVSRIRTEHFPLTLESARPSHTSQYLCASGPPGVSYEQFFGPGTRLTVL.

This clonotype was recorded many times. This sequence joins TRBV6-5 and TRBJ1-1; 8 bases agree with TRBD1. With 6 bases clipped from V and 4 bases from J, the junction kept 7 bases outside the gene matches. CDR1 is MNHEY and CDR2 is SVGAGI in the germline V gene. The CDR3 length is 14 residues. CDR3: CASRPGDRLTEAFF. The CDR3, as DNA: TGTGCCAGCAGACCCGGGGACAGGCTCACTGAAGCTTTCTTT.

In its sample, this clonotype was seen many times. V is TRBV3-1 and J is TRBJ2-1; D is undetermined. The V gene lost 1 base and the J gene lost 0 bases, with 10 bases spanning the gap. The CDR3 has 16 amino acids. Germline assignment: CDR1 LGHDT and CDR2 YNNKEL (reference sequence). CDR3: CASSQGGGFSYNEQFF. In DNA, the CDR3 is TGTGCCAGCAGCCAAGGCGGCGGCTTCTCCTACAATGAGCAGTTCTTC.

This clonotype was picked up many times. This sequence joins TRBV29-1 and TRBJ2-1; D gene uncertain. Trimming cost V 6 bases and J 8 bases, with 14 bases left between them. This CDR3 is 12 amino acids long. The germline gives CDR1 SQVTM, CDR2 ANQGSEA. The CDR3: CSVKDLWDEQFF. CDR3 nucleotides: TGCAGCGTGAAAGACCTTTGGGATGAGCAGTTCTTC.

This clonotype has ten or more counts. The chain joins TRBV7-9 to TRBJ2-2; D might be TRBD1 (5 bases). Trimming removed 5 bases from V and 1 base from J, with 11 bases in between. This CDR3 is built from 15 residues. The germline CDR1 and CDR2 sequences are SEHNR and FQNEAQ (reference sequence). The CDR3 sequence: CASSPRGRNTGELFF. The CDR3 DNA reads as TGTGCCAGCAGCCCTAGGGGAAGGAACACCGGGGAGCTGTTTTTT.

Regarding this clonotype: A read error is possible here, since a much larger clone lies one base away. This chain connects TRBV7-9 to TRBJ1-1; D might be TRBD1 (5 bases). The germline V gene has CDR1 SEHNR and CDR2 FQNEAQ (reference sequence). This CDR3 has 15 residues. CDR3 in amino acids: CASSPQGRQNTEAYF. In DNA form, the CDR3 reads TGTGCCAGCAGCCCCCAGGGACGGCAGAACACTGAAGCTTACTTT.

This clonotype has a count of ten or more. The chain has TRBV27 and TRBJ2-7, with D uncertain. The CDR3 runs 12 residues. Deletions cut 5 bases from V and 7 bases from J, with 12 bases between. Germline V gives CDR1 MNHEY, CDR2 SMNVEV (reference sequence). The CDR3 DNA sequence: TGTGCCAGCAGTCGAACCTTAGGGGAGCAGTACTTC. Residues: CASSRTLGEQYF.

Written as DNA, the CDR3 is TGTGCCAGCTCCGGCCGCGGGACAGGGAACACTGAAGCTTTCTTT. It specifies CASSGRGTGNTEAFF. The V call is TRBV18, the J call TRBJ1-1; 8 nucleotides line up with TRBD1. Germline CDR1 KGHSH, CDR2 LQKENI. V was clipped by 6 bases and J by 1 base; unmatched bases: 7. There are 15 residues in the CDR3. The entire variable domain, with the rest obtained from reference TRBV18 and TRBJ1-1, is as follows: NAGVMQNPRHLVRRRGQEARLRCSPMKGHSHVYWYRQLPEEGLKFMVYLQKENIIDESGMPKERFSAEFPKEGPSILRIQQVVRGDSAAYFCASSGRGTGNTEAFFGQGTRLTVV.

This clonotype was recorded at least ten times. The chain couples TRBV10-3 to TRBJ2-3; 9 nucleotides line up with TRBD2. The trim removed 9 bases at V and 3 bases at J, leaving 7 bases unmatched. CDR3 length: 14 residues. CDR1 and CDR2 from the germline V gene are ENHRY and SYGVKD. CDR3 in amino acids: CAIRIAGVTDTQYF. The CDR3 region has the DNA TGTGCCATAAGAATAGCGGGAGTTACAGATACGCAGTATTTT.

This clonotype showed up many times. The CDR3 is CASSGRDSTGNEQFF. The CDR3 region has the DNA TGCGCCAGCAGCGGACGGGACTCAACGGGCAATGAGCAGTTCTTC. The chain links TRBV5-1 to TRBJ2-1, with a weak D call TRBD2 (6 bases). V lost 4 bases and J 6 bases, leaving 17 bases between the germline ends. The germline CDR1 and CDR2 sequences are SGHRS and YFSETQ. The CDR3 length is 15 residues.

This clonotype was seen many times. The V and J genes are TRBV30 and TRBJ2-7; D is possibly TRBD2 (6 bases). Deletions cut 4 bases from V and 2 bases from J, with 12 bases between. Germline CDR1 reads GTSNPN; CDR2 reads SVGIG (reference sequence). This CDR3 has 13 amino acids. DNA for the CDR3: TGTGCCTGGACCAGCGGGCCCCCCTACGAGCAGTACTTC. This codes for CAWTSGPPYEQYF.

Many counts were recorded for this clonotype. This chain uses TRBV12-3 or TRBV12-4 with TRBJ2-5, with D unclear. V was cut by 2 bases and J by 7 bases, with 20 bases left in between. This CDR3 has 16 residues. This CDR3 is CASSLSWASLGMTQYF. In DNA, the CDR3 is TGTGCCAGCAGTTTAAGTTGGGCAAGCTTGGGGATGACCCAGTACTTC.